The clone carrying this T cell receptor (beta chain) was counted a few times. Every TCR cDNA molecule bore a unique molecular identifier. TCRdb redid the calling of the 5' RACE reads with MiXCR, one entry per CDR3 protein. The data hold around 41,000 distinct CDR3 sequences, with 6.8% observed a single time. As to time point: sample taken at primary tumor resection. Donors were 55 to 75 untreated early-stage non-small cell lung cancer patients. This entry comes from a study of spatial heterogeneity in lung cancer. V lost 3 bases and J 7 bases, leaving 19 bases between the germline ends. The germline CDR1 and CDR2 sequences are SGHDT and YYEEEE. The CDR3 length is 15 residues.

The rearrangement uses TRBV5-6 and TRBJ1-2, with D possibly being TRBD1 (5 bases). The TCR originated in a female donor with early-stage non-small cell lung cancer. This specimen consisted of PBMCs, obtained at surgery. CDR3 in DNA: TGTGCCAGCAGCTCAGCCGGGGCGCAGGTGCCTGGCTACACCTTC. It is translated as CASSSAGAQVPGYTF.